The clone carrying this T cell receptor beta chain was recorded a few times. Its antigen is still unknown. Looked up from germline, CDR1 is SGHNT and CDR2 is YYREEE (reference sequence). The length of the CDR3 is 15 residues. The J segment lost 4 bases and the V segment lost 4 bases, leaving 4 bases of the junction unmatched. This entry comes from a study of beta chain features in type 1 diabetes. Across the study: Regarding age, gender and cell yields, patients proved similar to healthy donors. Points from the study as a whole: Junctions at VDJ sites from type 1 diabetes patients had fewer insertions and more deletions. A definitive answer on HLA type influencing TCRB rearrangement was not reached here. For cells with high TCR expression, cDNA sequencing could yield over-representation.

Sequencing targeted expressed TCRB transcripts, as all isolated RNA had been reverse transcribed. Sequencing was performed with immunoSEQ multiplex PCR; in TCRdb, only in-frame clones are kept and a portion is missing. The sample includes around 430,000 clones, over 25% of them seen just once. The source is a man younger than 35 in good health. Sequences were obtained from naive CD4+ T cells from blood. The genes are TRBV5-4 and TRBJ2-2; TRBD1 agrees at 10 bases. The CDR3 here is CASSPGQGVTGELFF. CDR3 DNA: TGTGCCAGCAGCCCAGGACAGGGGGTCACCGGGGAGCTGTTTTTT. The full variable domain, with the rest looked up from reference TRBV5-4 and TRBJ2-2, is ETGVTQSPTHLIKTRGQQVTLRCSSQSGHNTVSWYQQALGQGPQFIFQYYREEENGRGNFPPRFSGLQFPNYSSELNVNALELDDSALYLCASSPGQGVTGELFFGEGSRLTVL.